This is a list of T cell receptor beta chains from one sample in a study of regulatory T cells in long-lasting Graves disease. TCRdb passed the multiplex PCR reads through MiXCR, listing each CDR3 protein once. The sample has 300,000 to 400,000 distinct CDR3 sequences; about 19% are singletons. The sample consisted of peripheral blood mononuclear cells (PBMCs), taken when the disease was refractory, from a patient treated with antithyroid drugs. Source of these receptors: a female donor with Graves disease. Both conserved end residues are part of each CDR3. Fields, in order: D gene, J gene, V gene, clone size, CDR3 protein, CDR3 DNA. The D gene is left open where the match is weak. The size entry is marked missing in some rows and otherwise reads once, few, many or a size class.

>TRBD2|TRBJ2-7|TRBV5-1|NA
CASSLGPSGPYEQYF
TGCGCCAGCAGCTTGGGTCCTAGCGGACCCTACGAGCAGTACTTC
>TRBD1|TRBJ1-1|TRBV6-5|NA
CASSYGTGAYTEAFF
TGTGCCAGCAGTTACGGGACAGGGGCGTACACTGAAGCTTTCTTT
>NA|TRBJ2-2|TRBV3-1|many
CASSQDVQGTGELFF
TGTGCCAGCAGCCAAGATGTACAGGGCACCGGGGAGCTGTTTTTT
>NA|TRBJ2-4|TRBV10-2|NA
CASSEVGFGAKNIQYF
TGCGCCAGCAGTGAGGTGGGGTTCGGAGCCAAAAACATTCAGTACTTC
>NA|TRBJ2-7|TRBV24-1|few
CATSDNSGTGTYEQYF
TGTGCCACCAGTGACAACTCCGGGACGGGGACCTACGAGCAGTACTTC
>TRBD2|TRBJ2-5|TRBV11-3|many
CASSLDGTSGQETQYF
TGTGCCAGCAGCTTAGATGGGACTAGCGGACAAGAGACCCAGTACTTC
>TRBD1|TRBJ1-3|TRBV10-3|NA
CAISGVGTGAGNTIYF
TGTGCCATCAGTGGCGTCGGGACAGGGGCTGGAAACACCATATATTTT
>TRBD2|TRBJ2-7|TRBV5-1|NA
CASSLAGGGGQSYEQYF
TGCGCCAGCAGCTTGGCTGGCGGGGGGGGCCAGTCTTACGAGCAGTACTTC
>NA|TRBJ1-3|TRBV10-1|few
CASREETGLRNTIYF
TGCGCCAGCCGGGAAGAGACTGGCCTTAGAAACACCATATATTTT
>NA|TRBJ2-5|TRBV7-9|many
CASSLGQTKETQYF
TGTGCCAGCAGCTTAGGGCAGACCAAAGAGACCCAGTACTTC
>NA|TRBJ2-7|TRBV2|NA
CASTLREQYF
TGTGCCAGCACTCTGCGGGAGCAGTACTTC
>NA|TRBJ1-6|TRBV27|many
CASSSSPREYSPLHF
TGTGCCAGCAGCTCCTCCCCCAGGGAGTATTCACCCCTCCACTTT
>NA|TRBJ2-5|TRBV7-2|NA
CASSFKGPSVVFRPQETQYF
TGTGCCAGCAGCTTTAAAGGGCCTAGCGTAGTCTTCCGGCCCCAAGAGACCCAGTACTTC
>NA|TRBJ2-7|TRBV20-1|few
CSAREDSSSYEQYF
TGCAGTGCTAGAGAGGACTCCAGCTCCTACGAGCAGTACTTC
>NA|TRBJ1-3|TRBV27|few
CASSLSGAAGNTIYF
TGTGCCAGCAGTTTATCGGGGGCGGCTGGAAACACCATATATTTT
>NA|TRBJ2-7|TRBV27|NA
CASSFGQGIGEQYF
TGTGCCAGCAGTTTTGGCCAGGGCATAGGCGAGCAGTACTTC